Following are 9 T cell receptor beta chains from one sample sequenced in a study of T-cell memory formation after mild COVID-19. TCRdb recomputed calls from the 5' RACE reads with MiXCR, one row per CDR3 protein. The sample consists of about 560,000 distinct CDR3 sequences, roughly 22% of them appearing once. The source material was PBMCs or a T cell subset sorted from them (not recorded which). Receptor source: an adult woman who had mild COVID-19 (a few samples of this study predate the infection). Cell type and time point are not known.

There are a few counts of this clonotype. The chain has TRBV5-1 and TRBJ2-1; TRBD2 matches at 11 bases. CDR3 size: 19 residues. Germline V gene sequence: CDR1 SGHRS, CDR2 YFSETQ. V was pared by 0 bases and J by 9 bases, with 17 bases of the junction left unmatched. CDR3 sequence: CASSLVRSSGGPSRIEQFF. CDR3 in DNA: TGCGCCAGCAGCTTGGTTCGTTCTAGCGGGGGGCCCTCCAGGATTGAGCAGTTCTTC.

The J gene is TRBJ2-5, the V gene TRBV5-1; D tentatively fits TRBD1 or TRBD2 (5 bases each). CDR3 length: 17 amino acids. Germline values: CDR1 SGHRS, CDR2 YFSETQ. The V end was cut by 4 bases, the J end by 0 bases, with 19 bases between. The chain's CDR3 is CASSPRSVGTYQETQYF. In nucleotides, the CDR3 is TGCGCCAGCAGCCCTAGAAGCGTGGGGACGTACCAAGAGACCCAGTACTTC.

This clonotype was counted only a few times. The genes are TRBV12-3 or TRBV12-4 and TRBJ2-1; 8 bases are a match to TRBD2. The V and J ends lost 8 bases and 3 bases, in that order; junction bases with no gene match: 6. The CDR3 runs 14 residues. The DNA for the CDR3 is TGTGCCAGCGGTCCTAGCGGGCACTACAATGAGCAGTTCTTC. Protein: CASGPSGHYNEQFF.

The V and J genes are TRBV27 and TRBJ2-5; D unresolved. Germline CDR1 reads MNHEY; CDR2 reads SMNVEV (reference sequence). V lost 8 bases and J lost 5, with 12 bases in between. The CDR3 runs to 12 residues. CDR3: CASWTMRETQYF. The CDR3, as DNA: TGTGCCAGCTGGACGATGAGGGAGACCCAGTACTTC.

This clonotype turned up a few times. This chain joins TRBV18 and TRBJ1-3; 7 bases line up with TRBD1. In germline, CDR1 is KGHSH, CDR2 LQKENI. V lost 6 bases to trimming and J lost 0 bases; unmatched junction nucleotides: 8. The CDR3 runs 16 residues. CDR3 region: CASSSKTGNSGNTIYF. The CDR3 nucleotides are TGTGCCAGCTCGTCCAAGACAGGGAACTCTGGAAACACCATATATTTT.

This clonotype was recorded many times. V is TRBV7-2 and J is TRBJ2-7, with a weak D call TRBD1 (7 bases). Germline V gene data show CDR1 as SGHTA and CDR2 as FQGNSA. V was cut by 5 bases and J by 0 bases, with 14 bases left in between. The CDR3 covers 15 residues. Here the CDR3 DNA reads TGTGCCAGCAGCCCGGAGGGGGCGAGCTCCTACGAGCAGTACTTC. Translation gives CASSPEGASSYEQYF. Combining the CDR3 with reference TRBV7-2 and TRBJ2-7 gives the whole variable domain GAGVSQSPSNKVTEKGKDVELRCDPISGHTALYWYRQSLGQGLEFLIYFQGNSAPDKSGLPSDRFSAERTGGSVSTLTIQRTQQEDSAVYLCASSPEGASSYEQYFGPGTRLTVT.

This rearrangement joins TRBV6-1 to TRBJ2-1, with 7 bases aligning to TRBD1. J gave up 3 bases and V 8 bases, and 4 bases lay outside the gene matches. The CDR3 has 13 residues. Per the germline V gene, CDR1 is MNHNS and CDR2 is SASEGT. CDR3 loop: CASDREGYNEQFF. The CDR3 DNA is TGTGCCAGCGACAGGGAAGGCTACAATGAGCAGTTCTTC.

The rearrangement joins TRBV2 to TRBJ1-2, with 10 bases aligning to TRBD1. Per germline, CDR1 SNHLY and CDR2 FYNNEI. CDR3 length equals 14 residues. J was trimmed by 3 bases and V by 6 bases; bases with no gene match: 4. The CDR3 DNA sequence: TGTGCCAGCAGCGTTGGGACAGGGGACTATGGCTACACCTTC. Translating gives CASSVGTGDYGYTF.

In this sample, this clonotype turned up a few times. CDR3 sequence (DNA): TGCGCCAGCAGCTTGGTGGGACAGGGTGCAGATACGCAGTATTTT. Translating it yields CASSLVGQGADTQYF. This rearrangement joins TRBV5-1 to TRBJ2-3; 9 bases fit TRBD1. V shed 0 bases and J 4 bases; nucleotides not matched to a gene: 3. This CDR3 has 15 amino acids. Germline V gives CDR1 SGHRS, CDR2 YFSETQ.